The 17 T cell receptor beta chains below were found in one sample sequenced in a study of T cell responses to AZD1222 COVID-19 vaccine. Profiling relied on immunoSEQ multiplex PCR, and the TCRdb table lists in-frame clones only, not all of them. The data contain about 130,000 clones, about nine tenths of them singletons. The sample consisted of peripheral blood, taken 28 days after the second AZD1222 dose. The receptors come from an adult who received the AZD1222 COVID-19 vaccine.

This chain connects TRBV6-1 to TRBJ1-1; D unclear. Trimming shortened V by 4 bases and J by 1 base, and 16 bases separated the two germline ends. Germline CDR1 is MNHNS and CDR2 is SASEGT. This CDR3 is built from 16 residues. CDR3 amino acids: CASSVNAATSNTEAFF. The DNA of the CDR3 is TGTGCCAGCAGTGTAAATGCGGCCACCTCGAACACTGAAGCTTTCTTT.

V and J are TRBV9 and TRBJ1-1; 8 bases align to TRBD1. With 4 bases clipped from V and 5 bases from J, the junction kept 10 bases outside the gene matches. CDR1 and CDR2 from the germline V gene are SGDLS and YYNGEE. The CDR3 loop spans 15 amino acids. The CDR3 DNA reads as TGTGCCAGCAGCACATCAGGGGGCGCGGAGACTGAAGCTTTCTTT. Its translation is CASSTSGGAETEAFF.

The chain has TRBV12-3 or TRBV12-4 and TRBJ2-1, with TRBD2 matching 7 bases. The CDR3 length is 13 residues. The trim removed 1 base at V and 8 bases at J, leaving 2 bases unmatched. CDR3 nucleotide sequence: TGTGCCAGCAGTTTAGTTGGGGGGGATGAGCAGTTCTTC. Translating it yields CASSLVGGDEQFF.

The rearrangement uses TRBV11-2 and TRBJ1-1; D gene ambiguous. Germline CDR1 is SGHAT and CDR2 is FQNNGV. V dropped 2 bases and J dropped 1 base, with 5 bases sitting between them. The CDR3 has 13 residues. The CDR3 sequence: CASSLNGNTEAFF. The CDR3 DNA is TGTGCCAGCAGCTTAAACGGGAACACTGAAGCTTTCTTT.

CDR3 amino acids: CASSRAANTEAFF. The CDR3 DNA reads TGCGCCAGCAGCCGGGCTGCGAACACTGAAGCTTTCTTT. The chain recombines TRBV5-1 with TRBJ1-1; D is uncertain. Germline assignment: CDR1 SGHRS and CDR2 YFSETQ. V lost 4 bases and J lost 1, with 8 bases in between. The CDR3 totals 13 residues.

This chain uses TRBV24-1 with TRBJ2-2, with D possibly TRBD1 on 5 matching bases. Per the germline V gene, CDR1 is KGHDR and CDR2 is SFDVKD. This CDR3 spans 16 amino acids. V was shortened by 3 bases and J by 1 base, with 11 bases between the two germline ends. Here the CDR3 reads CATSDRVGQNTGELFF. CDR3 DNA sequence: TGTGCCACCAGTGATCGGGTGGGGCAGAACACCGGGGAGCTGTTTTTT.

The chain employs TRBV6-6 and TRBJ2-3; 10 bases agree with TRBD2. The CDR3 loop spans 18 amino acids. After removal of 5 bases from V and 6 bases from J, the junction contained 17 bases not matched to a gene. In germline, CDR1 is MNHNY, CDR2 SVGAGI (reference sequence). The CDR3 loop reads CASSLDRVAGGQRDTQYF. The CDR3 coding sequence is TGTGCCAGCAGTCTCGATCGGGTAGCGGGGGGTCAGCGGGATACGCAGTATTTT.

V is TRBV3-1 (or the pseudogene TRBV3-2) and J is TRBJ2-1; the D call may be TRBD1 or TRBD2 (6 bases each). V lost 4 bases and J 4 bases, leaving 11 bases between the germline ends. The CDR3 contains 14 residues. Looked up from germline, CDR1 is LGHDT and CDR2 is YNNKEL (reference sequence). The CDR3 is CASSRGAGYNEQFF. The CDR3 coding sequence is TGTGCCAGCAGCCGGGGGGCCGGTTACAATGAGCAGTTCTTC.

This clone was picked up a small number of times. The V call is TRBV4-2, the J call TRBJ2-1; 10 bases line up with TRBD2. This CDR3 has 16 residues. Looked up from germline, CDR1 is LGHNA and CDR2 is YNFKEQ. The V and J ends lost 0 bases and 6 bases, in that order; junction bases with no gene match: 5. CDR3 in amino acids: CASSQDHSGGPNEQFF. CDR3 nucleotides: TGTGCCAGCAGCCAAGATCATAGCGGGGGGCCCAATGAGCAGTTCTTC.

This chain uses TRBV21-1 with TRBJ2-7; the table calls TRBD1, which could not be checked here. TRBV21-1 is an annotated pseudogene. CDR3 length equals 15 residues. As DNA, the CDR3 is TGTGCCAGCAGCAAACAGAACAGGGGAAGTTACGAGCAGTACTTC. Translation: CASSKQNRGSYEQYF.

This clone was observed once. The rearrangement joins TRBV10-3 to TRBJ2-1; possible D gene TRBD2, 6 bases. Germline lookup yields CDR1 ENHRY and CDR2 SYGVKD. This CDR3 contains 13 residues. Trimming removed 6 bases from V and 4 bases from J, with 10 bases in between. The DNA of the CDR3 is TGTGCCATCAGACTAGCCTCTTACAATGAGCAGTTCTTC. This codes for CAIRLASYNEQFF.

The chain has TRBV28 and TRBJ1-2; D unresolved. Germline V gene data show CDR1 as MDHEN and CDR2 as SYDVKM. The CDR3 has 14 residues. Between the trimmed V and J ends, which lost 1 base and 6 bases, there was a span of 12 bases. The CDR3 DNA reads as TGTGCCAGCAGTTTATTAAATAAGGGAAATGGCTACACCTTC. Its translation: CASSLLNKGNGYTF.

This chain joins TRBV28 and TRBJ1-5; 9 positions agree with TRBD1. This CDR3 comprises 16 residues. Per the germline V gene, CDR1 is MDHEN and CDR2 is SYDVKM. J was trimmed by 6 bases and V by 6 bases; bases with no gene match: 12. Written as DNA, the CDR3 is TGTGCCAGCAGCAATCCGGGACAGGGTTCAGGTCAGCCCCAGCATTTT. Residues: CASSNPGQGSGQPQHF.

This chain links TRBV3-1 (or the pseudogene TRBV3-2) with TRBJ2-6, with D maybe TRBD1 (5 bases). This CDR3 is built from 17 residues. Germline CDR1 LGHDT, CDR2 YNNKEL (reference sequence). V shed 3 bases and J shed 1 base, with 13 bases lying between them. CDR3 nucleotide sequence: TGTGCCAGCAGCCAGGGGCTATTCTTATCTGGGGCCAACGTCCTGACTTTC. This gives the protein CASSQGLFLSGANVLTF.

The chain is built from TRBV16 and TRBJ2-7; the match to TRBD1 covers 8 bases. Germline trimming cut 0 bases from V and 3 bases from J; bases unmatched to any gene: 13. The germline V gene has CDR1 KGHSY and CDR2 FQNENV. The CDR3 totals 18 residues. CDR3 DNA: TGTGCCAGCAGCCAATCTTCAGTTGGGACAGGAGCCCTCTACGAGCAGTACTTC. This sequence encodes CASSQSSVGTGALYEQYF.

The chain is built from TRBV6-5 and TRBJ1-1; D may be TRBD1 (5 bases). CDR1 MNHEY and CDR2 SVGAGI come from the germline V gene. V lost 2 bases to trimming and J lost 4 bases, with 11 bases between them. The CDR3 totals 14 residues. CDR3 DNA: TGTGCCAGCAGTTACCTCCGGGACGGCACTGAAGCTTTCTTT. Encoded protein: CASSYLRDGTEAFF.

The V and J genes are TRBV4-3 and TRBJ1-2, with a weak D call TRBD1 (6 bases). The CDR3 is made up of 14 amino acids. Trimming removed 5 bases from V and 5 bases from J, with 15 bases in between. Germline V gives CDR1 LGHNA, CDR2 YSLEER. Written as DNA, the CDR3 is TGCGCCAGCAGCGTTAGCAGGGGAGGGTATGGCTACACCTTC. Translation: CASSVSRGGYGYTF.